The subject of this entry is one T cell receptor (beta chain). TCRdb keeps only in-frame clones here, not all; method: immunoSEQ multiplex PCR. The sample gives around 90,000 clones, over 90% of which show up once; approximately 0.42% is in the top ten. This sample is drawn from a study of technical replicates of blood from four donors. This CDR3 is built from 14 residues. V shed 5 bases, J shed 11 bases, and the junction held 12 bases outside the gene matches. Germline V gene sequence: CDR1 LNHDA, CDR2 SQIVND (reference sequence). The sequence was collected from a human donor in good health. The chain links TRBV19 to TRBJ2-3, with TRBD1 identical over 8 bases. Sequencing was performed on T cells isolated from PBMCs. The CDR3 reads CASSFLTGGSWQYF. The CDR3 DNA reads as TGTGCCAGTAGTTTCCTAACAGGGGGTTCATGGCAGTATTTT.